The 24 T cell receptor beta chains given below trace back to one sample, sequenced in a study of cytomegalovirus exposure and HLA in healthy donors. PCR was performed using 60 Vbeta and 13 Jbeta primers. Profiled with immunoSEQ multiplex PCR; TCRdb holds only in-frame clones, not every one. Altogether 74,000 or so clones are present, roughly 80% being singletons, with the ten largest covering roughly 22%. Sequenced: PBMCs. The receptor set was obtained from a woman between 40 and 50 years old in good health and CMV-seropositive.

This sequence joins TRBV7-9 and TRBJ2-7; 11 bases fit TRBD2. Germline loops: CDR1 SEHNR, CDR2 FQNEAQ (reference sequence). The trim removed 6 bases at V and 4 bases at J, leaving 8 bases unmatched. The CDR3 is 15 amino acids. CDR3 in amino acids: CASSSTSGSRYEQYF. The DNA for the CDR3 is TGTGCCAGCAGTAGCACTAGCGGGAGTAGGTACGAGCAGTACTTC.

V gene TRBV7-9 combines with J gene TRBJ2-7; D might be TRBD2 (6 bases). Trimming took off 1 base at V and 1 base at J, with 8 bases between the two ends. The CDR3 extends over 14 amino acids. The germline gives CDR1 SEHNR, CDR2 FQNEAQ (reference sequence). The CDR3: CASSLGSGSYEQYF. CDR3 coding DNA: TGTGCCAGCAGCTTAGGTAGCGGTTCCTACGAGCAGTACTTC.

V gene TRBV2 combines with J gene TRBJ1-3; D may be TRBD1 (5 bases). The CDR3 runs 14 residues. Germline loops: CDR1 SNHLY, CDR2 FYNNEI. With 11 bases removed from V and 4 bases from J, the gap between germline ends came to 18 bases. In DNA, the CDR3 is TGTGCCTCCAGGGACTCCGGGGCGGGAAACACCATATATTTT. Amino acid sequence: CASRDSGAGNTIYF.

This clone was observed a single time. The chain links TRBV21-1 to TRBJ1-1; the table's D call, TRBD1, was not checked against the DNA. TRBV21-1 is a documented pseudogene. The CDR3 is 16 amino acids. The CDR3 coding sequence is TGTGCCAGCAGCAACTCCCTAGACAGGGCTAACACTGAAGCTTTCTTT. Translating gives CASSNSLDRANTEAFF.

The chain employs TRBV28 and TRBJ1-3, with D uncertain. The CDR3 is made up of 12 amino acids. Per the germline V gene, CDR1 is MDHEN and CDR2 is SYDVKM. Trimming left V 4 bases short and J 5 bases short, with 6 bases between. The CDR3 DNA reads as TGTGCCAGCAGTTCCCTCCGAAACACCATATATTTT. This translates into CASSSLRNTIYF. The full variable domain, rest sourced from reference TRBV28 and TRBJ1-3, is DVKVTQSSRYLVKRTGEKVFLECVQDMDHENMFWYRQDPGLGLRLIYFSYDVKMKEKGDIPEGYSVSREKKERFSLILESASTNQTSMYLCASSSLRNTIYFGEGSWLTVV.

V is TRBV29-1 and J is TRBJ2-2; D is undetermined. The length of the CDR3 is 10 residues. The germline CDR1 and CDR2 sequences are SQVTM and ANQGSEA. CDR3 amino acids: CAGNTGELFF. CDR3 coding DNA: TGCGCAGGGAACACCGGGGAGCTGTTTTTT.

J is TRBJ1-5 and V is TRBV6-1; 9 bases map to TRBD1. The CDR3 loop spans 15 amino acids. Per germline, CDR1 MNHNS and CDR2 SASEGT. Germline trimming cut 6 bases from V and 2 bases from J; bases unmatched to any gene: 5. The CDR3: CASRGTGFGNQPQHF. DNA of the CDR3: TGTGCCAGCAGGGGGACAGGGTTTGGCAATCAGCCCCAGCATTTT.

This clone was counted a single time. V is TRBV5-1 and J is TRBJ2-7, with 8 bases lining up with TRBD1. J was trimmed by 3 bases and V by 4 bases; bases with no gene match: 6. This CDR3 is built from 14 residues. CDR1 is SGHRS and CDR2 is YFSETQ in the germline V gene. The CDR3 coding sequence is TGCGCCAGCAGCCGCAGGGACAGGAACTACGAGCAGTACTTC. This gives the protein CASSRRDRNYEQYF.

This clone was found a few times. This chain links TRBV5-6 with TRBJ2-7; 10 nucleotides match TRBD2. The CDR3 extends over 15 amino acids. Trimming took 1 base from V and 1 from J; bases not matched to a gene: 2. Per the germline V gene, CDR1 is SGHDT and CDR2 is YYEEEE. CDR3 sequence reads: CASSLYSGRSYEQYF. In DNA, the CDR3 is TGTGCCAGCAGCTTGTATAGCGGGAGGTCCTACGAGCAGTACTTC.

The V gene is TRBV18, the J gene TRBJ2-1, with 8 bases matching TRBD2. V lost 1 base and J lost 6; bases outside the gene matches: 11. CDR1 and CDR2 (germline): KGHSH, LQKENI. This CDR3 has 17 residues. The CDR3 region is CASSPLSNREGSNEQFF. As DNA, the CDR3 is TGTGCCAGCTCACCACTTTCTAATCGGGAGGGAAGCAATGAGCAGTTCTTC.

This chain joins TRBV1 and TRBJ2-1; the table's D call TRBD2 went unverified against the DNA. TRBV1 is recorded as a pseudogene. This CDR3 is built from 13 residues. CDR3 in amino acids: CTSGGLEGNEQFF. The CDR3 bases are TGCACCAGCGGGGGACTAGAGGGTAATGAGCAGTTCTTC.

The chain recombines TRBV30 with TRBJ1-1; the match to TRBD1 covers 9 bases. The CDR3 has 23 amino acids. Germline CDR1 GTSNPN, CDR2 SVGIG (reference sequence). V lost 0 bases to trimming and J lost 0 bases; unmatched junction nucleotides: 26. The DNA for the CDR3 is TGTGCCTGGAGTGTAAGGGGGACAGGGAGTCGGGAGGGTTTCTACTTGGTGAACACTGAAGCTTTCTTT. Amino acid sequence: CAWSVRGTGSREGFYLVNTEAFF.

This clone was observed a single time. CDR3 sequence (DNA): TGTGCCAGCAGTGACCTGAGGAGCAATCAGCCCCAGCATTTT. Translating gives CASSDLRSNQPQHF. The chain is built from TRBV6-1 and TRBJ1-5; D is unclear. V lost 3 bases and J 1 base, leaving 7 bases between the germline ends. The CDR3 loop spans 14 amino acids. Germline V gene sequence: CDR1 MNHNS, CDR2 SASEGT.

This clone has only a few counts. The rearrangement links TRBV5-1 to TRBJ1-1; TRBD1 aligns across 10 bases. Germline V gives CDR1 SGHRS, CDR2 YFSETQ. This CDR3 spans 15 amino acids. V gave up 4 bases and J gave up 6 bases; unmatched junction bases: 9. The chain's CDR3 is CASSRAGTGEAEAFF. The CDR3 DNA follows: TGCGCCAGCAGCAGAGCCGGGACAGGGGAGGCTGAAGCTTTCTTT.

This clone was picked up many times. The CDR3 DNA reads as TGCAGCGTTGATGGGCAATATGGAACTGAAGCTTTCTTT. Protein product: CSVDGQYGTEAFF. The genes are TRBV29-1 and TRBJ1-1; the D is unclear. V dropped 3 bases and J dropped 5 bases, with 13 bases sitting between them. Germline V gene lookup returns CDR1 SQVTM and CDR2 ANQGSEA. This CDR3 has 13 amino acids.

This clone was detected once. The chain joins TRBV11-3 to TRBJ2-7, with TRBD2 matching over 9 bases. Germline loops: CDR1 SGHNT, CDR2 YENEEA. After removal of 0 bases from V and 3 bases from J, the junction contained 3 bases not matched to a gene. The CDR3 runs 15 residues. CDR3 protein: CASSLDSSGNYEQYF. CDR3 bases: TGTGCCAGCAGCTTAGACTCTAGCGGGAACTACGAGCAGTACTTC.

This chain joins TRBV27 and TRBJ2-1, with D possibly being TRBD1 (5 bases). The germline CDR1 and CDR2 sequences are MNHEY and SMNVEV (reference sequence). The CDR3 runs to 12 residues. Trimming left V 5 bases short and J 7 bases short, with 9 bases between. In DNA, the CDR3 is TGTGCCAGCAGTGTAGGGGCAAATGAGCAGTTCTTC. Translation gives CASSVGANEQFF.

To note about this clone: The same CDR3 arises from other DNA sequences in this sample as well. The V and J genes are TRBV6-5 and TRBJ2-7; 10 bases line up with TRBD1. This CDR3 spans 16 amino acids. With V trimmed by 0 bases and J by 5 bases, 7 bases remained unmatched. From germline, CDR1 is MNHEY and CDR2 SVGAGI. In DNA form, the CDR3 reads TGTGCCAGCAGTTACTCTCGACAGGGGGCTTTGAACGAGCAGTACTTC. It translates to CASSYSRQGALNEQYF.

The chain joins TRBV19 to TRBJ1-2, with 7 bases fitting TRBD1. The length of the CDR3 is 15 residues. Per the germline V gene, CDR1 is LNHDA and CDR2 is SQIVND (reference sequence). Germline trimming cut 0 bases from V and 4 bases from J; bases unmatched to any gene: 5. The CDR3 protein is CASSIDHGTAYGYTF. The DNA of the CDR3 is TGTGCCAGTAGTATAGATCACGGGACAGCCTATGGCTACACCTTC.

The chain joins TRBV6-5 to TRBJ2-1; perhaps TRBD2 as D (6 bases). V gave up 6 bases and J gave up 4 bases, with 16 bases separating them. Per germline, CDR1 MNHEY and CDR2 SVGAGI. This CDR3 spans 15 amino acids. The CDR3 DNA reads as TGTGCCAGCAGCTCCGGTCGGGGGTGGTACAATGAGCAGTTCTTC. As protein: CASSSGRGWYNEQFF.

The chain employs TRBV30 and TRBJ2-7; TRBD1 matches at 8 bases. The V segment lost 5 bases and the J segment 4 bases; nucleotides outside the gene matches: 10. Germline lookup yields CDR1 GTSNPN and CDR2 SVGIG (reference sequence). This CDR3 is 14 amino acids long. CDR3 in amino acids: CAWGQGRKTYEQYF. CDR3 in DNA: TGTGCCTGGGGACAGGGCCGAAAGACTTACGAGCAGTACTTC.

The chain uses TRBV28 and TRBJ2-1; no definite D call. Germline V CDR1 and CDR2: MDHEN, SYDVKM. The CDR3 runs 16 residues. Trimming cost V 1 base and J 3 bases, with 13 bases left between them. The CDR3: CASSLSNSPRYNEQFF. The CDR3 DNA is TGTGCCAGCAGTTTATCCAACTCTCCACGCTACAATGAGCAGTTCTTC.

This clone was observed a single time. The V and J genes are TRBV29-1 and TRBJ2-3, with D uncertain. Germline V lookup: CDR1 SQVTM, CDR2 ANQGSEA. With 2 bases removed from V and 6 bases from J, the gap between germline ends came to 12 bases. This CDR3 contains 13 residues. In DNA form, the CDR3 reads TGCAGCGTTGAATCGGAGTTGGAGGATACGCAGTATTTT. Protein: CSVESELEDTQYF.

This rearrangement joins TRBV10-3 to TRBJ1-2; unclear D gene. Germline V lookup: CDR1 ENHRY, CDR2 SYGVKD. Trimming cost V 0 bases and J 2 bases, with 4 bases left between them. This CDR3 spans 13 amino acids. The CDR3 DNA follows: TGTGCCATCAGTGAGTCACAGAACTATGGCTACACCTTC. Protein product: CAISESQNYGYTF.